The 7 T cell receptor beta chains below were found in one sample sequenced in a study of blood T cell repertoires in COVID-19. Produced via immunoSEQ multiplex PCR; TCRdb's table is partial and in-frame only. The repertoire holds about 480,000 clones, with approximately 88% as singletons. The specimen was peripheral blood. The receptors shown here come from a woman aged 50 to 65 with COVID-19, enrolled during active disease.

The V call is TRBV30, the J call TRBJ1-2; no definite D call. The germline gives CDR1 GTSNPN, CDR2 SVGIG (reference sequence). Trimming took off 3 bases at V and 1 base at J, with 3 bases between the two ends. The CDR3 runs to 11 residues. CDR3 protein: CAWSLNYGYTF. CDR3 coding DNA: TGTGCCTGGAGCCTTAACTATGGCTACACCTTC.

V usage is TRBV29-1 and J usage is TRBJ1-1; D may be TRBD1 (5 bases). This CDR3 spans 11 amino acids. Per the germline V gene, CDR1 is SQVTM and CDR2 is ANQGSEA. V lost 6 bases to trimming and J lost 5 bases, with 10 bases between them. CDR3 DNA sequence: TGCAGCGTCATTAGGGGAACTGAAGCTTTCTTT. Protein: CSVIRGTEAFF. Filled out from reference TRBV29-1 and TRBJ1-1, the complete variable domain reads SAVISQKPSRDICQRGTSLTIQCQVDSQVTMMFWYRQQPGQSLTLIATANQGSEATYESGFVIDKFPISRPNLTFSTLTVSNMSPEDSSIYLCSVIRGTEAFFGQGTRLTVV.

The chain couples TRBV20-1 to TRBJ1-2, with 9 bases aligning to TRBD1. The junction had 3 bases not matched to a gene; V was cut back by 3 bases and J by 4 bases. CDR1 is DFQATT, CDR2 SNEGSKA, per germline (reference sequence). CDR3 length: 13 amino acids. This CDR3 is CSASPGQGYGYTF. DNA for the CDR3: TGCAGTGCTAGTCCGGGACAGGGCTATGGCTACACCTTC.

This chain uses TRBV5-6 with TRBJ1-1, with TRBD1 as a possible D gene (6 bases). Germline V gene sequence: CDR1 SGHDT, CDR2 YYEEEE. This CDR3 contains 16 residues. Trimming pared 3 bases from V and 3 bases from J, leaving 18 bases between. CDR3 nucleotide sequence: TGTGCCAGCAGCTCTATCCTGACAGGAGACGACACTGAAGCTTTCTTT. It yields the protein CASSSILTGDDTEAFF.

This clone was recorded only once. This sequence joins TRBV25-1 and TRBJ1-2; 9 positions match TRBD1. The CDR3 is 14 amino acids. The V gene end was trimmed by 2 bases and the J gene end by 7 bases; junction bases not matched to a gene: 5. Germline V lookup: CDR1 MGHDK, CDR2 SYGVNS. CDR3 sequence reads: CASSENRGLSGYTF. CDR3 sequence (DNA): TGTGCCAGCAGTGAAAACAGGGGGCTTAGTGGCTACACCTTC.

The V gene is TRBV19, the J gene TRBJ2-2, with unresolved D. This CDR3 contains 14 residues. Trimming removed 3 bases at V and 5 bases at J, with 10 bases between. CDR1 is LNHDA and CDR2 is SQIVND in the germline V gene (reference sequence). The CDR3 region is CASSMSTETGELFF. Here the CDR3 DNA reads TGTGCCAGTAGTATGTCCACGGAGACCGGGGAGCTGTTTTTT.

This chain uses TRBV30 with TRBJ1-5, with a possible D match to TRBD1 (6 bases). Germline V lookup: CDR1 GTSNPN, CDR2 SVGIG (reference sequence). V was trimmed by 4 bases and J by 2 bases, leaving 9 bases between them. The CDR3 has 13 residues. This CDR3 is CAWNRDGNQPQHF. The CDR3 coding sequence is TGTGCCTGGAACAGGGATGGCAATCAGCCCCAGCATTTT.